The sequence of this T cell receptor (beta chain) was determined in a study of breast tumors, draining lymph nodes, adjacent tissues. Whole-study results and caveats: Tumors had less TCR diversity than lymph nodes, more than nontumor tissue.

The CDR3 is 14 residues long. Looked up from germline, CDR1 is GTSNPN and CDR2 is SVGIG (reference sequence). V lost 0 bases to trimming and J lost 0 bases, with 6 bases between them. This clonotype was detected many times. The target antigen is unknown. The lymph nodes were axillary draining lymph nodes from breast cancer patients. TCRdb analysed the multiplex PCR reads with MiXCR anew, one entry per CDR3 protein. The sample has 190,000 or so distinct CDR3 sequences; roughly 31% are singletons. V and J are TRBV30 and TRBJ1-5; no reliable D call. The source is a female donor with breast cancer. Some clones in this sample may be carry-over from other donors' samples. Source material: axillary lymph node tissue. CDR3 coding DNA: TGTGCCTGGAGTGTAGCTCTTAGCAATCAGCCCCAGCATTTT. Amino acids: CAWSVALSNQPQHF.